Below, one T cell receptor (beta chain) is given with its context. Profiled with immunoSEQ multiplex PCR; TCRdb holds only in-frame clones, not every one. Here the sample spans 200,000 to 250,000 clones, over 80% being singletons. Germline V gives CDR1 MDHEN, CDR2 SYDVKM. The CDR3 contains 16 residues. Trimming cost V 8 bases and J 0 bases; bases outside gene matches: 8. The data were taken from a study of blood T cell repertoires in COVID-19. Turning to the study itself: Whether acute or convalescent, the COVID-19 samples came from the United States, Italy and Spain.

Sequences were obtained from peripheral blood. The chain uses TRBV28 and TRBJ2-3; 10 bases align to TRBD2. The TCR originated in a man aged 25 to 40 with COVID-19, enrolled during active disease. CDR3 nucleotide sequence: TGTGCCAGCGAGCGTAGCGGGAGGTCTAGCACAGATACGCAGTATTTT. Translating it yields CASERSGRSSTDTQYF.